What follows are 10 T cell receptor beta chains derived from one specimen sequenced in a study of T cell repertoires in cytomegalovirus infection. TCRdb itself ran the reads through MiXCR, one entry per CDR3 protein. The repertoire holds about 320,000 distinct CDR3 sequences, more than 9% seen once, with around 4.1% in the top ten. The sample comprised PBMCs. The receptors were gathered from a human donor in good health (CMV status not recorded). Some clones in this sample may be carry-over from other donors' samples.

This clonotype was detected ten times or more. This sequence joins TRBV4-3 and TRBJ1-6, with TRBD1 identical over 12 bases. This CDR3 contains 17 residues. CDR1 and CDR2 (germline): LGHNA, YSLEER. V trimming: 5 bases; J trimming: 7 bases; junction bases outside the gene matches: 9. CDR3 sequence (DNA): TGCGCCAGCAGCGGTCCGGGACAGGGGGCTGGGAATTCACCCCTCCACTTT. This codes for CASSGPGQGAGNSPLHF.

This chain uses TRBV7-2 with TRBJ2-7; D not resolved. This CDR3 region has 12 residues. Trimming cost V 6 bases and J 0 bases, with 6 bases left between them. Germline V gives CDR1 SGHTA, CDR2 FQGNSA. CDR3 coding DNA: TGTGCCAGCAGACCCGCCTCCTACGAGCAGTACTTC. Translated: CASRPASYEQYF. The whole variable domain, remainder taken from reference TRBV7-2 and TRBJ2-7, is GAGVSQSPSNKVTEKGKDVELRCDPISGHTALYWYRQSLGQGLEFLIYFQGNSAPDKSGLPSDRFSAERTGGSVSTLTIQRTQQEDSAVYLCASRPASYEQYFGPGTRLTVT.

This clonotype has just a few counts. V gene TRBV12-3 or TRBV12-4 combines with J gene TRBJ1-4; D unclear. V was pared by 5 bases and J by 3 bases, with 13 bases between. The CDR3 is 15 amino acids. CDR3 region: CASSPRRAANEKLFF. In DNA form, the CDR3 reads TGTGCCAGCAGTCCGCGCCGGGCGGCTAATGAAAAACTGTTTTTT.

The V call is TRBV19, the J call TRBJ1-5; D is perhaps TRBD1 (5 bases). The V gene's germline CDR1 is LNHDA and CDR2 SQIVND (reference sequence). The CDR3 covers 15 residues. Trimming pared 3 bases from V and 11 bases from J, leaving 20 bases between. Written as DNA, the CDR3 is TGTGCCAGTAGTATCGGAGGGACCGCGGGGTTGGCCCAGCATTTT. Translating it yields CASSIGGTAGLAQHF.

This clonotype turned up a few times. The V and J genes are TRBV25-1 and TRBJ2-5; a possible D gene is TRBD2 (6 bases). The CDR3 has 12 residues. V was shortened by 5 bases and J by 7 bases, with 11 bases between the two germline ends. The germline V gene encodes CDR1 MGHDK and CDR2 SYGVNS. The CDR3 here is CASSRGLGTQYF. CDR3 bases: TGTGCCAGCAGTCGGGGACTGGGGACCCAGTACTTC.

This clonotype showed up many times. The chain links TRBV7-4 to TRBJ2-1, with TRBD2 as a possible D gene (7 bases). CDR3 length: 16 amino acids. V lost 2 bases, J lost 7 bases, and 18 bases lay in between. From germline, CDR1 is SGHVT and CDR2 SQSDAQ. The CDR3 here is CASSLIGGGSRNEQFF. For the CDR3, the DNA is TGTGCCAGCAGCTTAATCGGGGGCGGGAGTAGAAATGAGCAGTTCTTC.

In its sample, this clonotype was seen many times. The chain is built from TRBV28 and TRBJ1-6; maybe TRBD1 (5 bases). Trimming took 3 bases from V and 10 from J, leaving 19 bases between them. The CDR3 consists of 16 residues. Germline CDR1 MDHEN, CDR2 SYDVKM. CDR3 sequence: CASSFPDAEGDSPLHF. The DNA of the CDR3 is TGTGCCAGCAGTTTCCCCGATGCGGAAGGGGACTCACCCCTCCACTTT.

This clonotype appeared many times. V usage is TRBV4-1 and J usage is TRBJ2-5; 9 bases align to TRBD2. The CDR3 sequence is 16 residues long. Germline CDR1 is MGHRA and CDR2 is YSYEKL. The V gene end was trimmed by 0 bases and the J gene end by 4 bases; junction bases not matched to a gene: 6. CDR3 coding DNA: TGCGCCAGCAGCCAAGATCGGGGCGGGAGGGCAGAGACCCAGTACTTC. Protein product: CASSQDRGGRAETQYF.

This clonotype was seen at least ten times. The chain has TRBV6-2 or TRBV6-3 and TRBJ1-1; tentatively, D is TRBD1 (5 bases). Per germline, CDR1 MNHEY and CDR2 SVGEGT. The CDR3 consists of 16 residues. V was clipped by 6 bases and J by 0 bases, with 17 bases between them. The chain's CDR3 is CASRTGLGRVNTEAFF. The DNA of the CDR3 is TGTGCCAGCAGAACAGGCCTAGGCCGGGTGAACACTGAAGCTTTCTTT.

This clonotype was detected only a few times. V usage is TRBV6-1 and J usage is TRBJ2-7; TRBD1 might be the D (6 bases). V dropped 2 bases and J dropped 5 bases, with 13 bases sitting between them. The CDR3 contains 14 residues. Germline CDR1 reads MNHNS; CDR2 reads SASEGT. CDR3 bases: TGTGCCAGCAGTGAATATTTTGAGGGGGACGAGCAGTACTTC. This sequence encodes CASSEYFEGDEQYF.